This entry lists 18 T cell receptor beta chains sequenced from one sample in a study of T cell responses to AZD1222 COVID-19 vaccine. Sequencing used immunoSEQ multiplex PCR; TCRdb keeps in-frame clones, though not all of them. The sample carries 140,000 to 150,000 clones, about 90% recorded once. The source material was peripheral blood, sampled 28 days after the second AZD1222 dose. These receptors were taken from an adult who received the AZD1222 COVID-19 vaccine.

V and J are TRBV18 and TRBJ2-7, with 10 nucleotides matching TRBD1. The CDR3 runs 16 residues. The germline gives CDR1 KGHSH, CDR2 LQKENI. J gave up 7 bases and V 3 bases, and 12 bases lay outside the gene matches. CDR3 region: CASSPLGTGDFSEQYF. In DNA form, the CDR3 reads TGTGCCAGCTCACCCCTAGGGACAGGGGACTTTTCGGAGCAGTACTTC.

CDR3 loop: CSARQGRMHEQFF. Here the CDR3 DNA reads TGCAGCGCTAGACAGGGTAGGATGCATGAGCAGTTCTTC. The genes are TRBV29-1 and TRBJ2-1; 7 nucleotides align to TRBD1. CDR1 SQVTM and CDR2 ANQGSEA come from the germline V gene. The CDR3 consists of 13 residues. Trimming took 7 bases from V and 8 from J; bases not matched to a gene: 11.

J is TRBJ2-7 and V is TRBV5-4; TRBD2 aligns across 15 bases. CDR1 is SGHNT, CDR2 YYREEE, per germline (reference sequence). V dropped 4 bases and J dropped 5; count of bases not matched to a gene: 4. The CDR3 spans 15 residues. Here the CDR3 DNA reads TGTGCCAGCAGCGGGACTAGCGGGAGGCGAAACGAGCAGTACTTC. It specifies CASSGTSGRRNEQYF.

This clone was recorded once. The rearrangement joins TRBV11-2 to TRBJ1-6; weak D call: TRBD1 (6 bases). Germline CDR1 reads SGHAT; CDR2 reads FQNNGV. The length of the CDR3 is 14 residues. The germline V and J ends were trimmed by 5 bases and 6 bases, with 11 bases remaining between them. The CDR3 is CASSLDRFNSPLHF. CDR3 DNA: TGTGCCAGCAGCCTGGACAGATTTAATTCACCCCTCCACTTT.

The chain recombines TRBV7-9 with TRBJ1-2; D uncertain. The CDR3 is made up of 12 amino acids. The ends were cut back, 3 bases at V and 1 base at J, with 3 bases in the middle. CDR1 and CDR2 (germline): SEHNR, FQNEAQ (reference sequence). CDR3 sequence (DNA): TGTGCCAGCAGCTTGGATAACTATGGCTACACCTTC. It encodes CASSLDNYGYTF.

The V and J genes are TRBV19 and TRBJ1-2; the match to TRBD1 covers 7 bases. The trim removed 5 bases at V and 9 bases at J, leaving 12 bases unmatched. Per germline, CDR1 LNHDA and CDR2 SQIVND (reference sequence). This CDR3 spans 14 amino acids. The CDR3, as DNA: TGTGCCAGTAGTGGCCAGGGGGGATCCGGGCGCTACACCTTC. It encodes CASSGQGGSGRYTF.

The V gene is TRBV6-5, the J gene TRBJ2-5; D may be TRBD1 (6 bases). Germline CDR1 MNHEY, CDR2 SVGAGI. CDR3 length: 14 amino acids. Trimming removed 6 bases at V and 5 bases at J, with 16 bases between. Written as DNA, the CDR3 is TGTGCCAGCAGACCCCAGGGGAAGGGGGAGACCCAGTACTTC. It encodes CASRPQGKGETQYF.

V gene TRBV14 combines with J gene TRBJ1-2, with TRBD1 matching 7 bases. V shed 4 bases and J 8 bases; nucleotides not matched to a gene: 10. CDR1 and CDR2 (germline): SGHDN, FVKESK. The CDR3 sequence is 14 residues long. Here the CDR3 DNA reads TGTGCCAGCAGCCCCGTCCAGGGGGTCGTGGGCTACACCTTC. It translates to CASSPVQGVVGYTF. Based on the CDR3 plus reference TRBV14 and TRBJ1-2, the full variable domain is EAGVTQFPSHSVIEKGQTVTLRCDPISGHDNLYWYRRVMGKEIKFLLHFVKESKQDESGMPNNRFLAERTGGTYSTLKVQPAELEDSGVYFCASSPVQGVVGYTFGSGTRLTVV.

The rearrangement uses TRBV6-4 and TRBJ2-2, with 8 bases that match TRBD1. Looked up from germline, CDR1 is MRHNA and CDR2 is SNTAGT. The CDR3 sequence is 16 residues long. Germline trimming cut 4 bases from V and 2 bases from J; bases unmatched to any gene: 6. The CDR3 DNA reads as TGTGCCAGCAGTGTTCGACAGGGGTCTAACACCGGGGAGCTGTTTTTT. Translation gives CASSVRQGSNTGELFF.

This chain connects TRBV6-1 to TRBJ2-2; TRBD1 agrees at 8 bases. V shed 2 bases and J 1 base; nucleotides not matched to a gene: 9. This CDR3 is built from 18 residues. Germline-derived CDR1 and CDR2 are MNHNS and SASEGT. The CDR3 protein is CASSETRQGAGNTGELFF. CDR3 DNA sequence: TGTGCCAGCAGTGAAACTAGGCAGGGGGCCGGGAACACCGGGGAGCTGTTTTTT.

This clone was seen only a few times. The V and J genes are TRBV13 and TRBJ2-7, with 9 positions matching TRBD1. The CDR3 runs to 15 residues. The V and J ends lost 6 bases and 1 base, in that order; junction bases with no gene match: 7. Looked up from germline, CDR1 is PRHDT and CDR2 is FYEKMQ (reference sequence). Written as DNA, the CDR3 is TGTGCCAGCAGATTCCGGACAGGGGATTCCTACGAGCAGTACTTC. Its translation is CASRFRTGDSYEQYF.

J is TRBJ1-4 and V is TRBV3-1 (or the pseudogene TRBV3-2); D possibly corresponds to TRBD1 (5 bases). The CDR3 is 14 amino acids. Germline CDR1 and CDR2: LGHDT and YNNKEL (reference sequence). The V and J ends lost 6 bases and 1 base respectively, with 9 bases between them. CDR3 sequence (DNA): TGTGCCAGCAGAGGGGCGGGAACTAATGAAAAACTGTTTTTT. Its protein is CASRGAGTNEKLFF.

CDR3 amino acids: CASSFQGFSHTGELFF. DNA for the CDR3: TGTGCCAGCAGTTTTCAAGGTTTTTCCCACACCGGGGAGCTGTTTTTT. The V gene is TRBV27, the J gene TRBJ2-2; D is uncertain. V shed 3 bases and J shed 3 bases, with 14 bases lying between them. This CDR3 region has 16 residues. Looked up from germline, CDR1 is MNHEY and CDR2 is SMNVEV (reference sequence).

The chain recombines TRBV18 with TRBJ2-5; D not resolved. Germline lookup yields CDR1 KGHSH and CDR2 LQKENI. This CDR3 is built from 15 residues. The V and J ends lost 0 bases and 1 base respectively, with 9 bases between them. For the CDR3, the DNA is TGTGCCAGCTCACCACCGCCGCCCAGCCAAGAGACCCAGTACTTC. This translates into CASSPPPPSQETQYF. The full variable domain, in which reference TRBV18 and TRBJ2-5 provide the parts outside the CDR3, is NAGVMQNPRHLVRRRGQEARLRCSPMKGHSHVYWYRQLPEEGLKFMVYLQKENIIDESGMPKERFSAEFPKEGPSILRIQQVVRGDSAAYFCASSPPPPSQETQYFGPGTRLLVL.

This clone was seen only a few times. This chain connects TRBV7-2 to TRBJ2-7; D call uncertain. The germline CDR1 and CDR2 sequences are SGHTA and FQGNSA. This CDR3 is built from 13 residues. With 4 bases removed from V and 5 bases from J, the gap between germline ends came to 12 bases. For the CDR3, the DNA is TGTGCCAGCAGCTGGGCCCCTCTCGACGAGCAGTACTTC. It encodes CASSWAPLDEQYF.

Here the CDR3 reads CASSLSRGHQNQPQHF. The CDR3 coding sequence is TGTGCCAGCAGCTTATCGCGCGGGCATCAGAATCAGCCCCAGCATTTT. The gene calls are TRBV13 and TRBJ1-5; D remains ambiguous. CDR3 length: 16 residues. The ends were cut back, 2 bases at V and 4 bases at J, with 15 bases in the middle. Germline CDR1 reads PRHDT; CDR2 reads FYEKMQ (reference sequence).

The chain has TRBV30 and TRBJ2-7; TRBD2 agrees at 13 bases. CDR1 and CDR2 from the germline V gene are GTSNPN and SVGIG (reference sequence). V lost 3 bases and J lost 7; bases outside the gene matches: 9. This CDR3 spans 15 amino acids. The CDR3 coding sequence is TGTGCCTGGAGGTTCGCTACTAGCGGGGGGGGTGAGCAGTACTTC. Translation gives CAWRFATSGGGEQYF. The full variable domain, its missing parts supplied by reference TRBV30 and TRBJ2-7, is SQTIHQWPATLVQPVGSPLSLECTVEGTSNPNLYWYRQAAGRGLQLLFYSVGIGQISSEVPQNLSASRPQDRQFILSSKKLLLSDSGFYLCAWRFATSGGGEQYFGPGTRLTVT.

This sequence joins TRBV12-3 or TRBV12-4 and TRBJ1-2; a weak D match, TRBD1 (6 bases). The germline V and J ends were trimmed by 4 bases and 4 bases, with 10 bases remaining between them. CDR3 length: 13 residues. The chain's CDR3 is CASSSTGRYGYTF. Written as DNA, the CDR3 is TGTGCCAGCAGTTCAACAGGGCGCTATGGCTACACCTTC.